A selection of T cell receptor beta chains follows, all from one sample in a study of neoadjuvant nivolumab and ipilimumab in lung cancer. Here immunoSEQ multiplex PCR was the method, and the copy in TCRdb shows in-frame clones only, minus some. The data hold over a thousand clones, with 85% to 90% observed a single time. Source: adjacent normal lung tissue, taken after neoadjuvant nivolumab, alone or with ipilimumab, at or shortly before surgery. Receptors originate from an adult with non-small cell lung cancer. CDR3s include the opening cysteine and the closing phenylalanine or tryptophan. The D gene is left open where the match is weak. Clone size is not always given. Where it is, it says once, few, many or a class for expanded clones.

V gene: TRBV7-2
D gene: -
J gene: TRBJ2-4
clone size: -
CDR3 DNA: TGTGCCAGCAGCCCGGGGGACAGAGGCAAAAACATTCAGTACTTC
CDR3 protein: CASSPGDRGKNIQYF

V gene: TRBV5-6
D gene: -
J gene: TRBJ1-2
clone size: -
CDR3 DNA: TGTGCCAGCAGCTTGGGAGGCAGGAGGTACTATGGCTACACCTTC
CDR3 protein: CASSLGGRRYYGYTF

V gene: TRBV2
D gene: -
J gene: TRBJ2-6
clone size: -
CDR3 DNA: TGTGCCAGCTTGTACGTTACTGGGGCCAACGTCCTGACTTTC
CDR3 protein: CASLYVTGANVLTF

V gene: TRBV7-2
D gene: -
J gene: TRBJ1-1
clone size: once
CDR3 DNA: TGTGCCAGCAGCCTATTGGGGGGGAACACTGAAGCTTTCTTT
CDR3 protein: CASSLLGGNTEAFF

V gene: TRBV19
D gene: TRBD1
J gene: TRBJ2-7
clone size: -
CDR3 DNA: TGTGCCAGTAGTGAAACCTCGACAGGGGTCGAGCAGTACTTC
CDR3 protein: CASSETSTGVEQYF

V gene: TRBV6-1
D gene: TRBD1
J gene: TRBJ1-5
clone size: -
CDR3 DNA: TGTGCCAGCAGTGTTGAGCAGGGGGCGGTTCAGCCCCAGCATTTT
CDR3 protein: CASSVEQGAVQPQHF

V gene: TRBV7-8
D gene: -
J gene: TRBJ2-2
clone size: -
CDR3 DNA: TGTGCCAGCAGCTTCGCAGGGGCGAGCACCGGGGAGCTGTTTTTT
CDR3 protein: CASSFAGASTGELFF

V gene: TRBV14
D gene: -
J gene: TRBJ1-1
clone size: -
CDR3 DNA: TGTGCCAGCAGCCATAGACGGAACACTGAAGCTTTCTTT
CDR3 protein: CASSHRRNTEAFF

V gene: TRBV7-2
D gene: -
J gene: TRBJ1-4
clone size: -
CDR3 DNA: TGTGCCAGCAGCTCCTATTCTAATGAAAAACTGTTTTTT
CDR3 protein: CASSSYSNEKLFF

V gene: TRBV5-1
D gene: TRBD1
J gene: TRBJ1-4
clone size: -
CDR3 DNA: TGCGCCAGCAGCCCCGGTGCTCCGATGCGGGGACAGTTGTTTTTT
CDR3 protein: CASSPGAPMRGQLFF

V gene: TRBV11-2
D gene: TRBD1
J gene: TRBJ2-7
clone size: -
CDR3 DNA: TGTGCCAGCAGCACCGGGACAGGGGGCTCGTACGAGCAGTACTTC
CDR3 protein: CASSTGTGGSYEQYF

V gene: TRBV2
D gene: TRBD1
J gene: TRBJ2-7
clone size: -
CDR3 DNA: TGTGCCAGCAGCGAGGGACAGGGGGCGAACTACGAGCAGTACTTC
CDR3 protein: CASSEGQGANYEQYF

V gene: TRBV5-8
D gene: -
J gene: TRBJ1-2
clone size: -
CDR3 DNA: TGTGCCAGCAGCTTTGCGGTAAACTATGGCTACACCTTC
CDR3 protein: CASSFAVNYGYTF

V gene: TRBV11-3
D gene: -
J gene: TRBJ2-7
clone size: few
CDR3 DNA: TGTGCCAGCAGCATGACAGGTTCTGGGCAAGAGCAGTACTTC
CDR3 protein: CASSMTGSGQEQYF

V gene: TRBV7-9
D gene: -
J gene: TRBJ1-3
clone size: -
CDR3 DNA: TGTGCCAGCAGCTTAGAGTTGGGATGGGGGACCTCCGGTGGAAACACCATATATTTT
CDR3 protein: CASSLELGWGTSGGNTIYF

V gene: TRBV11-2
D gene: -
J gene: TRBJ1-3
clone size: -
CDR3 DNA: TGTGCCAGCGGCCCTACAGTCTCTGGAAACACCATATATTTT
CDR3 protein: CASGPTVSGNTIYF

V gene: TRBV7-2
D gene: -
J gene: TRBJ2-3
clone size: once
CDR3 DNA: TGTGCCAGCAGCTTCCACAGGGCAGATACGCAGTATTTT
CDR3 protein: CASSFHRADTQYF

V gene: TRBV7-9
D gene: -
J gene: TRBJ2-7
clone size: -
CDR3 DNA: TGTGCCAGCAGCTTAGATTCGAAGCAGTACTTC
CDR3 protein: CASSLDSKQYF

V gene: TRBV2
D gene: TRBD1
J gene: TRBJ2-4
clone size: -
CDR3 DNA: TGTGCCAGCAGACCCGGGACAGGGGGAGAAAACATTCAGTACTTC
CDR3 protein: CASRPGTGGENIQYF

V gene: TRBV5-1
D gene: TRBD1
J gene: TRBJ1-2
clone size: once
CDR3 DNA: TGCGCCAGCAGCCCGGAGGGGACAGACTTCTATGGCTACACCTTC
CDR3 protein: CASSPEGTDFYGYTF

V gene: TRBV7-9
D gene: TRBD1
J gene: TRBJ1-1
clone size: -
CDR3 DNA: TGTGCCAGCAGCCGACAGGGGGTGAACACTGAAGCTTTCTTT
CDR3 protein: CASSRQGVNTEAFF

V gene: TRBV5-6
D gene: -
J gene: TRBJ1-2
clone size: -
CDR3 DNA: TGTGCCAGCAGCTGGCCCCCTCCAACAGGGACCCGCTATGGCTACACCTTC
CDR3 protein: CASSWPPPTGTRYGYTF

V gene: TRBV4-3
D gene: -
J gene: TRBJ1-1
clone size: -
CDR3 DNA: TGCGCCAGCCAGCGGGGGTTGGAGAACACTGAAGCTTTCTTT
CDR3 protein: CASQRGLENTEAFF

V gene: TRBV9
D gene: -
J gene: TRBJ2-1
clone size: large
CDR3 DNA: TGTGCCAGCAGCGTAGTTTCAGGTAGCAATGAGCAGTTCTTC
CDR3 protein: CASSVVSGSNEQFF

V gene: TRBV5-1
D gene: -
J gene: TRBJ1-1
clone size: -
CDR3 DNA: TGCGCCAGCAGTCCCGGAGGGCTGGACGCTTTCTTT
CDR3 protein: CASSPGGLDAFF

V gene: TRBV4-3
D gene: -
J gene: TRBJ2-7
clone size: -
CDR3 DNA: TGCGCCAGCAGCCAAGATTATTCCTACGAGCAGTACTTC
CDR3 protein: CASSQDYSYEQYF

V gene: TRBV20-1
D gene: -
J gene: TRBJ2-7
clone size: once
CDR3 DNA: TGCAGTGCTAGTCGGGGCTACGAGCAGTACTTC
CDR3 protein: CSASRGYEQYF

V gene: TRBV7-9
D gene: -
J gene: TRBJ1-5
clone size: few
CDR3 DNA: TGTGCCAGCAGCTTAGGGATTCAGCCCCAGCATTTT
CDR3 protein: CASSLGIQPQHF

V gene: TRBV2
D gene: -
J gene: TRBJ1-1
clone size: few
CDR3 DNA: TGTGCCAGCAGTGAAGCCGGGGCCAAAGGCACTGAAGCTTTCTTT
CDR3 protein: CASSEAGAKGTEAFF

V gene: TRBV28
D gene: -
J gene: TRBJ1-2
clone size: -
CDR3 DNA: TGTGCCAGCAGCTCCCGTAAGAGGTATGGCTACACCTTC
CDR3 protein: CASSSRKRYGYTF

V gene: TRBV5-6
D gene: -
J gene: TRBJ1-2
clone size: -
CDR3 DNA: TGTGCCAGCAGCTTGGCGACAGGACCAAGCTATGGCTACACCTTC
CDR3 protein: CASSLATGPSYGYTF

V gene: TRBV19
D gene: -
J gene: TRBJ2-3
clone size: once
CDR3 DNA: TGTGCCAGTAAGGGACAAAGCACAGATACGCAGTATTTT
CDR3 protein: CASKGQSTDTQYF

V gene: TRBV7-2
D gene: -
J gene: TRBJ2-5
clone size: -
CDR3 DNA: TGTGCCAGCAGCTTAATGTCAGGGTTGGGCGAGACCCAGTACTTC
CDR3 protein: CASSLMSGLGETQYF

V gene: TRBV6-5
D gene: -
J gene: TRBJ1-2
clone size: few
CDR3 DNA: TGTGCCAGCAGTCCGGTAGAAGGCTATGGCTACACCTTC
CDR3 protein: CASSPVEGYGYTF

V gene: TRBV6-5
D gene: TRBD1
J gene: TRBJ1-4
clone size: -
CDR3 DNA: TGTGCCAGCAGGTTGTACCAGGGGGCAGTGGAAAAACTGTTTTTT
CDR3 protein: CASRLYQGAVEKLFF

V gene: TRBV5-6
D gene: TRBD1
J gene: TRBJ1-2
clone size: -
CDR3 DNA: TGTGCCAGCACCCGACAGGGGATTAACTATGGCTACACCTTC
CDR3 protein: CASTRQGINYGYTF

V gene: TRBV19
D gene: -
J gene: TRBJ2-2
clone size: once
CDR3 DNA: TGTGCCAGTAGTAATCCCAACACCGGGGAGCTGTTTTTT
CDR3 protein: CASSNPNTGELFF

V gene: TRBV29-1
D gene: TRBD1
J gene: TRBJ1-1
clone size: -
CDR3 DNA: TGCAGCGTTAAACAGGGGGGAAGTAGTGAAGCTTTCTTT
CDR3 protein: CSVKQGGSSEAFF

V gene: TRBV11-2
D gene: -
J gene: TRBJ1-4
clone size: -
CDR3 DNA: TGTGCCAGCAGCTTACTTGCAACTAATGAAAAACTGTTTTTT
CDR3 protein: CASSLLATNEKLFF

V gene: TRBV18
D gene: -
J gene: TRBJ2-7
clone size: -
CDR3 DNA: TGTGCCAGCTCACCGGGACACGGAACCAACTACGAGCAGTACTTC
CDR3 protein: CASSPGHGTNYEQYF

V gene: TRBV5-6
D gene: TRBD2
J gene: TRBJ2-5
clone size: -
CDR3 DNA: TGTGCCAGCACCTCGACTAGCTTCCAAGAGACCCAGTACTTC
CDR3 protein: CASTSTSFQETQYF

V gene: TRBV7-7
D gene: -
J gene: TRBJ1-1
clone size: -
CDR3 DNA: TGTGCCAGCAGCCTTAGGGGGGATCCTGGAGGCTTTGACGACACTGAAGCTTTCTTT
CDR3 protein: CASSLRGDPGGFDDTEAFF

V gene: TRBV5-1
D gene: -
J gene: TRBJ1-5
clone size: once
CDR3 DNA: TGCGCCAGCGCGACCGATAGCAATCAGCCCCAGCATTTT
CDR3 protein: CASATDSNQPQHF

V gene: TRBV14
D gene: -
J gene: TRBJ2-3
clone size: -
CDR3 DNA: TGTGCCAGCAGCCACACAGATACGCAGTATTTT
CDR3 protein: CASSHTDTQYF

V gene: TRBV7-3
D gene: -
J gene: TRBJ2-2
clone size: once
CDR3 DNA: TGTGCCAGCAGCTTAAATGGGGGGAAGAACACCGGGGAGCTGTTTTTT
CDR3 protein: CASSLNGGKNTGELFF

V gene: TRBV6-1
D gene: -
J gene: TRBJ1-4
clone size: once
CDR3 DNA: TGTGCCAGCAGTGACAGTACTAATGAAAAACTGTTTTTT
CDR3 protein: CASSDSTNEKLFF

V gene: TRBV5-1
D gene: -
J gene: TRBJ1-2
clone size: -
CDR3 DNA: TGCGCCAGCAGCGCCGGGAGTTATGGCTACACCTTC
CDR3 protein: CASSAGSYGYTF

V gene: TRBV7-2
D gene: -
J gene: TRBJ2-7
clone size: once
CDR3 DNA: TGTGCCAGCAGCTTAAGGGACAAATCCTACGAGCAGTACTTC
CDR3 protein: CASSLRDKSYEQYF

V gene: TRBV27
D gene: -
J gene: TRBJ2-7
clone size: -
CDR3 DNA: TGTGCCAGCAGTTTGGGGGTAGCACGCTTCTACGAGCAGTACTTC
CDR3 protein: CASSLGVARFYEQYF

V gene: TRBV7-9
D gene: -
J gene: TRBJ2-7
clone size: -
CDR3 DNA: TGTGCCAGCAGCGGCTTTCGGGACCCGTACGAGCAGTACTTC
CDR3 protein: CASSGFRDPYEQYF

V gene: TRBV10-3
D gene: -
J gene: TRBJ2-3
clone size: -
CDR3 DNA: TGTGCCATCAGGTTTCAGGGAGAAACAGATACGCAGTATTTT
CDR3 protein: CAIRFQGETDTQYF